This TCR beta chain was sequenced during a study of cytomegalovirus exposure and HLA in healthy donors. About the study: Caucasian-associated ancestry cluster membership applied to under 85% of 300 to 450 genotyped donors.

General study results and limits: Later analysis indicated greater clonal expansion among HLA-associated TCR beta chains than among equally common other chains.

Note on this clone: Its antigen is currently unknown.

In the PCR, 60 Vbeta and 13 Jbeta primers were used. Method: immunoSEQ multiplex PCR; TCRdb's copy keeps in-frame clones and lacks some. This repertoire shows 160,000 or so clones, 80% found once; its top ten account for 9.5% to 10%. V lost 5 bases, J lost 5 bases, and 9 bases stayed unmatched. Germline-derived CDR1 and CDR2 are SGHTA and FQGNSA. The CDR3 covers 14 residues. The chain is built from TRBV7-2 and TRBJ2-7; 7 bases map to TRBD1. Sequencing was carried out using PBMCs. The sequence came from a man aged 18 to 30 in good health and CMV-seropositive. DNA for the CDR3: TGTGCCAGCAGCCCATTGACAGGGCTCGACGAGCAGTACTTC. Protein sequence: CASSPLTGLDEQYF.